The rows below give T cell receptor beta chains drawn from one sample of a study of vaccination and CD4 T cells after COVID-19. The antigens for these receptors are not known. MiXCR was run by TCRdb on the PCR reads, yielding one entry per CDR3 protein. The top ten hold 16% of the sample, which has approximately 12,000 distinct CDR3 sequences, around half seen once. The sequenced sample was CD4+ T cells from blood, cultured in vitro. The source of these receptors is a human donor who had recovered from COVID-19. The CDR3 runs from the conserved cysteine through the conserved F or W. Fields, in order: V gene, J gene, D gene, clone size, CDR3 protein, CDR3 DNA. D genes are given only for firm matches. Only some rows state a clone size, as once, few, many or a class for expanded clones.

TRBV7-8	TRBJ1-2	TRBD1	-	CASSLDWSGQNYGYTF	TGTGCCAGCAGCTTAGATTGGTCGGGACAGAACTATGGCTACACCTTC
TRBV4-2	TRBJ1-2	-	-	CASSQIVSGRVATGNNYGYTF	TGTGCCAGCAGCCAAATCGTCTCTGGGCGGGTGGCCACAGGGAATAACTATGGCTACACCTTC
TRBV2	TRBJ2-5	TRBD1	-	CASSEAGQGFGQYF	TGTGCCAGCAGTGAAGCAGGACAGGGGTTTGGCCAGTACTTC
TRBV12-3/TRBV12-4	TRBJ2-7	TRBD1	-	CASTLQGAGRTYEQYF	TGTGCCAGCACCCTTCAGGGGGCAGGGCGAACCTACGAGCAGTACTTC
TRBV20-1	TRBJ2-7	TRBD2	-	CSARVSIHSGATYEQYF	TGCAGTGCTAGAGTTTCCATCCATAGCGGGGCAACCTACGAGCAGTACTTC
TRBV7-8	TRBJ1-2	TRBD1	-	CASSVQGGNYGYTF	TGTGCCAGCAGCGTACAGGGGGGGAACTATGGCTACACCTTC
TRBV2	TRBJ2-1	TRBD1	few	CASRDRGTENEQFF	TGTGCCAGCAGGGACAGGGGAACGGAGAATGAGCAGTTCTTC
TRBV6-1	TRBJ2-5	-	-	CASSGEILSQETQYF	TGTGCCAGCAGTGGAGAGATCTTATCCCAAGAGACCCAGTACTTC
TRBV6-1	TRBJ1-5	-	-	CASRPTVGAQPQHF	TGTGCCAGCAGGCCGACCGTGGGGGCACAGCCCCAGCATTTT
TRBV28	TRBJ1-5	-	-	CASSLWRADQPQHF	TGTGCCAGCAGTTTATGGAGGGCCGATCAGCCCCAGCATTTT
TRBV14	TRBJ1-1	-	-	CASSQEYGEAFF	TGTGCCAGCAGCCAAGAATACGGTGAAGCTTTCTTT
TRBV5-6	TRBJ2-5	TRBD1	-	CASSSLGDRRQETQYF	TGTGCCAGCAGCTCACTGGGGGACAGGAGACAAGAGACCCAGTACTTC
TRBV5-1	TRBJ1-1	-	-	CASSLGSGGGAFF	TGCGCCAGCAGCTTGGGGTCGGGTGGAGGGGCTTTCTTT
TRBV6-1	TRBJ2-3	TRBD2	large	CASGDGLASTDTQYF	TGTGCCAGCGGAGACGGACTAGCTAGCACAGATACGCAGTATTTT
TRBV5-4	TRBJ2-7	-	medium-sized	CASSPQQAPGEQYF	TGTGCCAGCAGCCCCCAGCAGGCCCCGGGCGAGCAGTACTTC
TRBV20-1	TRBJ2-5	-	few	CSADRDFQETQYF	TGCAGTGCTGACCGGGACTTCCAAGAGACCCAGTACTTC
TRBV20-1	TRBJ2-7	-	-	CSARVRGLGLYEQYF	TGCAGTGCTAGGGTTAGGGGATTGGGGCTCTACGAGCAGTACTTC
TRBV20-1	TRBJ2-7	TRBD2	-	CSAVARGLAASYEQYF	TGCAGTGCTGTGGCTAGGGGACTAGCGGCCTCCTACGAGCAGTACTTC
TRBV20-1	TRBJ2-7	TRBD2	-	CSASSGRRYYEQYF	TGCAGTGCTTCCAGCGGGAGACGGTACTACGAGCAGTACTTC
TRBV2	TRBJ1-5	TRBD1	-	CASTYNRGGNQPQHF	TGTGCCAGCACGTATAACAGGGGTGGCAATCAGCCCCAGCATTTT
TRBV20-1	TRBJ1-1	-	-	CSARQGNTEAFF	TGCAGTGCTAGACAGGGGAACACTGAAGCTTTCTTT
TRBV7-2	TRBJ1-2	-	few	CASSFIPMTESYGYTF	TGTGCCAGCAGCTTTATCCCTATGACGGAAAGCTATGGCTACACCTTC
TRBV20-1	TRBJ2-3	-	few	CSADSSITDTQYF	TGCAGTGCGGACAGTTCTATCACAGATACGCAGTATTTT
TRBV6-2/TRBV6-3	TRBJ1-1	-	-	CASSYPPTGLNTEAFF	TGTGCCAGCAGTTACCCCCCGACAGGTTTGAACACTGAAGCTTTCTTT
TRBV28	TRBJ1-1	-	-	CASSFSWAGNTEAFF	TGTGCCAGCAGTTTTTCGTGGGCGGGAAACACTGAAGCTTTCTTT
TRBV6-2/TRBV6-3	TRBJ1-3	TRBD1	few	CATLGGDNSGNTIYF	TGTGCCACCCTAGGGGGCGATAACTCTGGAAACACCATATATTTT
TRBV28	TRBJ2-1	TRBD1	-	CAGRQRGQSSYNEQFF	TGTGCCGGACGGCAGAGGGGGCAATCTTCCTACAATGAGCAGTTCTTC
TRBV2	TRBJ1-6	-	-	CASSSLDSSPLHF	TGTGCCAGCAGTAGTTTGGACAGTTCACCCCTCCACTTT
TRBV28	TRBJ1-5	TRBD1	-	CASSPGTEERQPQHF	TGTGCCAGCAGCCCTGGGACAGAGGAGCGTCAGCCCCAGCATTTT
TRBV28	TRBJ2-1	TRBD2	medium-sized	CASTQAGVYGNEQFF	TGTGCCAGCACCCAAGCGGGAGTCTATGGCAATGAGCAGTTCTTC
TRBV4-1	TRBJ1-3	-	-	CASSLRQVKSGNTIYF	TGCGCCAGCAGCCTCAGGCAAGTTAAATCTGGAAACACCATATATTTT
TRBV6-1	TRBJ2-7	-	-	CASSEIGESYEQYF	TGTGCCAGCAGTGAAATCGGGGAGAGCTACGAGCAGTACTTC
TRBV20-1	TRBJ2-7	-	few	CSARDDFYEQYF	TGCAGTGCTAGAGATGACTTCTACGAGCAGTACTTC
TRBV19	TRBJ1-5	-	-	CASSIGTDWVRPQHF	TGTGCCAGTAGTATAGGCACAGACTGGGTCCGGCCCCAGCATTTT
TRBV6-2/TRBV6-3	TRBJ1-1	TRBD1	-	CASSYSGTGITEAFF	TGTGCCAGCAGTTACTCCGGGACAGGGATCACTGAAGCTTTCTTT
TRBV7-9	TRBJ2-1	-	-	CASSSPQAISYNEQFF	TGTGCCAGCAGCTCGCCCCAGGCGATCTCCTACAATGAGCAGTTCTTC
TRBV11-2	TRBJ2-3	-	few	CASSLESISDTQYF	TGTGCCAGCAGCTTAGAGTCGATTTCAGATACGCAGTATTTT
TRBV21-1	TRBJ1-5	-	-	CASSSTNQPQHF	TGTGCCAGCAGCTCAACCAATCAGCCCCAGCATTTT
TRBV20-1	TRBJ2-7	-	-	CSAREDPGAGLREQYF	TGCAGTGCTAGAGAAGACCCAGGGGCAGGTTTACGCGAGCAGTACTTC
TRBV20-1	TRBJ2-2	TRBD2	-	CSARDAGGRNTGELFF	TGCAGTGCTAGAGACGCGGGGGGGAGGAACACCGGGGAGCTGTTTTTT
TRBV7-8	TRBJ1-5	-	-	CASSLTGFRQPQHF	TGTGCCAGCAGCTTAACCGGGTTTCGTCAGCCCCAGCATTTT
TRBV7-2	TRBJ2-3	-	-	CASSLALGATDTQYF	TGTGCCAGCAGCTTGGCCCTGGGGGCGACAGATACGCAGTATTTT
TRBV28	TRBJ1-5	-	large	CASSPLRGASNQPQHF	TGTGCCAGCAGCCCCTTGAGGGGGGCCAGCAATCAGCCCCAGCATTTT